The present T cell receptor (beta chain) was sequenced within a study of T cell repertoires in cytomegalovirus infection. The study's findings and limits: Cumulated frequencies of public TCR beta families served to identify carriers of CMV plus the relevant HLA.

TCRdb re-analysed the reads in MiXCR, keeping a single row per CDR3 protein. The sample has about 160,000 distinct CDR3 sequences; about 15% are singletons. V dropped 6 bases and J dropped 0; count of bases not matched to a gene: 9. This CDR3 contains 19 residues. This clonotype is medium-sized. Antigen: not known. The sequencing input was CD8+ T cells from PBMCs. The rearrangement joins TRBV12-3 or TRBV12-4 to TRBJ2-6, with TRBD2 matching 12 bases. This sequence was found in a human donor in good health (CMV status not recorded). Some clones in this sample may be carry-over from other donors' samples. The CDR3 DNA reads TGTGCCAGCAGGGCCCTAGCGGGGGGGCCCCGCTCTGGGGCCAACGTCCTGACTTTC. Translation gives CASRALAGGPRSGANVLTF.